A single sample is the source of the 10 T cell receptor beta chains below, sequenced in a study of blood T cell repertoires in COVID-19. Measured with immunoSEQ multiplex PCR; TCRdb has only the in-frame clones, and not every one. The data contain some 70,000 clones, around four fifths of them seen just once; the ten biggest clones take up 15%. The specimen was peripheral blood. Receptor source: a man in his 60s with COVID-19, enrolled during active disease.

The CDR3 sequence is CASSQDRRGDTEAFF. CDR3 DNA: TGTGCCAGCAGCCAAGATCGGCGGGGTGACACTGAAGCTTTCTTT. The chain has TRBV3-1 (or the pseudogene TRBV3-2) and TRBJ1-1, with unresolved D. Germline CDR1 and CDR2: LGHDT and YNNKEL (reference sequence). The V end was cut by 0 bases, the J end by 3 bases, with 11 bases between. The CDR3 totals 15 residues.

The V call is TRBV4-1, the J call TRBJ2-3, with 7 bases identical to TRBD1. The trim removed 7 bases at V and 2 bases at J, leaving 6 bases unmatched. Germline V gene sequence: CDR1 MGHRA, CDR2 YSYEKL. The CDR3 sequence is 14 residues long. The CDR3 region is CASNLGQTTDTQYF. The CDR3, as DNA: TGCGCCAGCAACCTGGGACAGACCACAGATACGCAGTATTTT.

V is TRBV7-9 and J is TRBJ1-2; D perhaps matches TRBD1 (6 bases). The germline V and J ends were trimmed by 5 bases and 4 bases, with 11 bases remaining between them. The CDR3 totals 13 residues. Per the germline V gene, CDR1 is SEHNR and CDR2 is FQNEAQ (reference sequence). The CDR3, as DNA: TGTGCCAGCAGCCCAGGACAGCTCTATGGCTACACCTTC. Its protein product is CASSPGQLYGYTF.

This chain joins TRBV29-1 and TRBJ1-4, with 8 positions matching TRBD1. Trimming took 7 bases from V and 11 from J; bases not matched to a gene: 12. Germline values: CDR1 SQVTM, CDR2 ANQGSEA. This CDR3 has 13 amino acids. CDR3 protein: CSGIEQGDLKLFF. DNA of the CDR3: TGCAGCGGGATCGAACAGGGGGACTTGAAACTGTTTTTT.

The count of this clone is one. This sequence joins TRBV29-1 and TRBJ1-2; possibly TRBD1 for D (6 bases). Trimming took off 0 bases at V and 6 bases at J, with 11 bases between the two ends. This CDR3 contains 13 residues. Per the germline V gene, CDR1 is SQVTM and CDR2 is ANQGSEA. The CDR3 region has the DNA TGCAGCGTTGAAGAAGGGGGGGGCCATGGCTACACCTTC. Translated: CSVEEGGGHGYTF.

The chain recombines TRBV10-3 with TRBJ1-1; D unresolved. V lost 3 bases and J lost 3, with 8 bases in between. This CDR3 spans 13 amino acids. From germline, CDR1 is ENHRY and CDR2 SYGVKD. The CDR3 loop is CAISDPPYTEAFF. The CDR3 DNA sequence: TGTGCCATCAGTGACCCCCCTTACACTGAAGCTTTCTTT.

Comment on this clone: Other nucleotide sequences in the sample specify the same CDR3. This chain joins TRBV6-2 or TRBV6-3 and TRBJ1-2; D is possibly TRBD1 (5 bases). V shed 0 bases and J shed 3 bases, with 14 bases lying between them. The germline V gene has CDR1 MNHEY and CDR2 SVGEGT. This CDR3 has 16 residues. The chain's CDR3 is CASSYSRLRGDYGYTF. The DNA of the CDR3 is TGTGCCAGCAGTTACTCCAGGCTGCGGGGGGACTATGGCTACACCTTC.

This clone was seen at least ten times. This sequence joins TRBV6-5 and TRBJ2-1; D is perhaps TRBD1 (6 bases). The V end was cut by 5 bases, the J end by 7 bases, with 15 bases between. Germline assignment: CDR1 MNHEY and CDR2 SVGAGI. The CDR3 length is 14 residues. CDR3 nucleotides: TGTGCCAGCAGTAAACAACAGGGAAGGAATGAGCAGTTCTTC. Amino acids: CASSKQQGRNEQFF.

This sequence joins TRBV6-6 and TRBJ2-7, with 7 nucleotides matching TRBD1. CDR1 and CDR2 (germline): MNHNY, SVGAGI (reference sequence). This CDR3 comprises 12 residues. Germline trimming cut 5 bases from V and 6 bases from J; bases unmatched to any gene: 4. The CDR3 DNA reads TGTGCCAGCAGTCAGACAGGGATCGAGCAGTACTTC. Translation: CASSQTGIEQYF.

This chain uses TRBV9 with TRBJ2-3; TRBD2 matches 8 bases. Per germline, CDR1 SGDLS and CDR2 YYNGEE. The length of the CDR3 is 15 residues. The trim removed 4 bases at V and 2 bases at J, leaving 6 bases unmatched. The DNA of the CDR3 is TGTGCCAGCAGCCCCCGGGGGGGCCCCACAGATACGCAGTATTTT. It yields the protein CASSPRGGPTDTQYF.